The sequence of this TCR beta chain was determined in a study of regulatory T cells in long-lasting Graves disease. Whole-study context: The antithyroid drugs taken by newly diagnosed Graves' patients had been used for under 3 months.

Libraries of TCR beta came from iRepertoire HTBI primers plus Arm-PCR of CDR3 regions. MiXCR was run by TCRdb on the multiplex PCR reads, yielding one entry per CDR3 protein. The data hold roughly 560,000 distinct CDR3 sequences, with approximately 12% observed a single time. This clonotype appeared many times. Indicated time point: newly diagnosed GD, antithyroid drugs for less than 3 months. PBMC RNA was the source of the TCR library. These data are also associated with another study on T cells in Graves' hyperthyroidism and ophthalmopathy. From that study: TCR CDR3 regions were first amplified by RT-PCR with HTBI primers.

The TCR comes from a woman in her thirties with Graves disease. The sample in question was peripheral blood mononuclear cells (PBMCs), obtained at new diagnosis, from a patient treated with antithyroid drugs.

The CDR3: CAWRYHYNEQFF. CDR3 nucleotides: TGTGCCTGGCGGTACCATTACAATGAGCAGTTCTTC. The genes are TRBV30 and TRBJ2-1; D is ambiguous. The germline V gene has CDR1 GTSNPN and CDR2 SVGIG (reference sequence). CDR3 length equals 12 residues. V was trimmed by 5 bases and J by 4 bases, leaving 9 bases between them. The full variable domain, with the rest looked up from reference TRBV30 and TRBJ2-1, is SQTIHQWPATLVQPVGSPLSLECTVEGTSNPNLYWYRQAAGRGLQLLFYSVGIGQISSEVPQNLSASRPQDRQFILSSKKLLLSDSGFYLCAWRYHYNEQFFGPGTRLTVL.